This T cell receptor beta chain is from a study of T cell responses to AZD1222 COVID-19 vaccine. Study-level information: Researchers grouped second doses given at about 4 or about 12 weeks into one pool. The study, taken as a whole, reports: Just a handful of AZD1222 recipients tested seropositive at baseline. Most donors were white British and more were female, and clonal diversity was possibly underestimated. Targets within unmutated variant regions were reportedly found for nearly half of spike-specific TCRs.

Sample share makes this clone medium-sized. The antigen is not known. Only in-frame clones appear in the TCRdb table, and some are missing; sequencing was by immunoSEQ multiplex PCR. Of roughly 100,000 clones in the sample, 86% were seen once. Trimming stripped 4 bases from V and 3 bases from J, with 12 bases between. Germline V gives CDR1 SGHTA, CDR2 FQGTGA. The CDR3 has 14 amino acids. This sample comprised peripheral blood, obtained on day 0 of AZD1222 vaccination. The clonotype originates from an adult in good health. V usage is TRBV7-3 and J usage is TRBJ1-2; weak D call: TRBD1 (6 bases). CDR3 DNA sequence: TGTGCCAGCAGCTCTCCGGGACACGACTATGGCTACACCTTC. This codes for CASSSPGHDYGYTF.